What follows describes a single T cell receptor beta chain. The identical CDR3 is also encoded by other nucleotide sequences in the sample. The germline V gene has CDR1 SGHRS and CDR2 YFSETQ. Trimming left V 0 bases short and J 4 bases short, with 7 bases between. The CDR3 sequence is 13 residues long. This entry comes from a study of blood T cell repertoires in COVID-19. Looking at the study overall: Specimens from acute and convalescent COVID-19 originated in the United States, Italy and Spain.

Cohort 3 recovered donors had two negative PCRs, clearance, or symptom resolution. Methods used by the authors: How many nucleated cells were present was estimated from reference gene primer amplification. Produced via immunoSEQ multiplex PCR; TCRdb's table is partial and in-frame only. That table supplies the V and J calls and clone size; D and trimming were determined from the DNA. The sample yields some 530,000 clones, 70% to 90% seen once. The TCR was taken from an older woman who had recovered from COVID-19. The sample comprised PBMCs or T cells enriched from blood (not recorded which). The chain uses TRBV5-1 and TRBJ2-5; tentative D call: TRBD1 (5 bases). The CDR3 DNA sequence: TGCGCCAGCAGCTTGGGGCAGGGAGAGACCCAGTACTTC. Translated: CASSLGQGETQYF.